This TCR beta chain was observed in a study of control samples from healthy donors and cancer patients. This CDR3 is 18 amino acids long. Germline CDR1 is LNHDA and CDR2 is SQIVND (reference sequence). Trimming removed 4 bases from V and 0 bases from J; junction bases left unmatched: 10. Measured with immunoSEQ multiplex PCR; TCRdb has only the in-frame clones, and not every one. The data show a few hundred thousand clones, with around nine tenths seen just once and 5.5% to 8% held by the top ten. This clonotype originated in a man aged 35 to 55 with head and neck cancer. The V call is TRBV19, the J call TRBJ1-1; 11 bases map to TRBD1. The specimen sequenced was PBMCs. The CDR3 DNA reads TGTGCCAGTAGTAAGAGTTGGGGACAGGGGGGAGTGAACACTGAAGCTTTCTTT. Protein product: CASSKSWGQGGVNTEAFF.